The sequence of this T cell receptor (beta chain) was determined in a study of blood T cell repertoires in COVID-19. Study-level background: From the United States, Italy and Spain came samples of acute and convalescent COVID-19. Sample material is recorded as cDNA or gDNA derived from T cells, B-cell-depleted T cells, or PBMCs.

Cohort assignment relied on participant-reported clinical history. TCRdb's copy holds only in-frame clones and misses some; the assay was immunoSEQ multiplex PCR. Of 250,000 to 300,000 clones in the sample, approximately 84% were seen once. CDR3 length: 16 residues. Per germline, CDR1 LNHNV and CDR2 YYDKDF (reference sequence). The V gene end was trimmed by 6 bases and the J gene end by 2 bases; junction bases not matched to a gene: 10. The rearrangement joins TRBV15 to TRBJ2-1; 7 bases line up with TRBD2. The clonotype was recovered from a man between 50 and 59 years old who had recovered from COVID-19. Sequenced: PBMCs or T cells enriched from blood (not recorded which). CDR3 sequence (DNA): TGTGCCACCAGAGAGCTGACTAGCAAAGCCTACAATGAGCAGTTCTTC. It is translated as CATRELTSKAYNEQFF. The variable domain in full, completed from reference TRBV15 and TRBJ2-1, reads DAMVIQNPRYQVTQFGKPVTLSCSQTLNHNVMYWYQQKSSQAPKLLFHYYDKDFNNEADTPDNFQSRRPNTSFCFLDIRSPGLGDTAMYLCATRELTSKAYNEQFFGPGTRLTVL.